This T cell receptor (beta chain) was recovered during a study of T cells in Graves' hyperthyroidism and ophthalmopathy. From RNA transcripts, TCR beta CDR3 regions were amplified. Initially, a first-round RT-PCR of the TCR CDR3 employed the HTBI primer set. TCRdb reprocessed the multiplex PCR reads with MiXCR, giving one entry per CDR3 protein. This table holds a few hundred thousand distinct CDR3 sequences, around 45% found once. Study-level results: In blood, most of the thyroid clonotypes expanded above 0.001 were also present.

This clonotype was recorded a few times. Its antigen is undetermined. The TCR originated in a woman between 18 and 30 years old with Graves' hyperthyroidism. The specimen was peripheral blood or thyroid tissue (not recorded which).

CDR3 residues: CAIMSSGDSYEQYF. The CDR3 nucleotides read TGTGCCATCATGTCTAGCGGAGACTCCTACGAGCAGTACTTC. This chain uses TRBV10-3 with TRBJ2-7; 7 bases line up with TRBD2. The V gene end was trimmed by 7 bases and the J gene end by 0 bases; junction bases not matched to a gene: 6. This CDR3 spans 14 amino acids. Germline V gene lookup returns CDR1 ENHRY and CDR2 SYGVKD.